This T cell receptor (beta chain) is from a study of immune heterogeneity within non-small cell lung tumors. Multiplex PCR amplified TCR beta CDR3 with 32 V and 13 J primers. TCRdb reprocessed the multiplex PCR reads with MiXCR, giving one entry per CDR3 protein. This table has around 30,000 distinct CDR3 sequences, approximately 30% appearing once. V was shortened by 2 bases and J by 5 bases, with 12 bases between the two germline ends. Germline assignment: CDR1 GTSNPN and CDR2 SVGIG (reference sequence). The CDR3 has 14 amino acids. There are many counts of this clonotype. The antigen is undetermined. Samples each supplied 600 ng of bulk tumor genomic DNA as template. Every primary tumor yielded several biopsies, spaced far apart, that were taken during surgery. Curative surgical treatment was performed in patients who had newly diagnosed, untreated non-small cell lung cancer. The study drew donors from newly diagnosed non-small cell lung cancer patients having surgery with curative intent.

Whole-study results and caveats: Alongside site-unique high-frequency clones, identical dominant CDR3 beta clonotypes recurred across tumor sites within a patient. Local T-cell clonality and local tumor mutational burden correlated moderately but significantly (R about 0.34).

The clonotype was recovered from a middle-aged man with non-small cell lung cancer. The sequencing sample was made of lung tumor tissue. V and J are TRBV30 and TRBJ1-4, with D unclear. The CDR3 DNA sequence: TGTGCCTGGAGTATGGACCGCTTAAATGAAAAACTGTTTTTT. Translation gives CAWSMDRLNEKLFF.